The sequence of this T cell receptor beta chain was determined in a study of Graves' ophthalmopathy and Graves' hyperthyroidism. Using RNA transcripts, the TCR beta CDR3 regions were amplified. RT-PCR in the first round used HTBI primers; a second-round multiplex PCR followed. TCRdb re-called the multiplex PCR reads with MiXCR, one entry per CDR3 protein. The repertoire holds more than 1,000,000 distinct CDR3 sequences, with about two fifths as singletons. About this clonotype itself: This sequence may be a read error, since a much larger clone differs from it by one base.

New diagnoses, under 2 months' duration, and ages 18 to 65 characterized the hyperthyroidism patients. Patients were excluded if they had other autoimmune diseases or uncontrolled infections, and likewise if pregnancy or lactation applied. This TCR derives from an adult man with Graves' hyperthyroidism. What was sequenced was peripheral blood or thyroid tissue (not recorded which).

The CDR3 region has the DNA TGTGCCAGCAGCTTATTCCGCGGGGCGAGCTACGAGCAGCACTTC. This gives the protein CASSLFRGASYEQHF. The rearrangement uses TRBV7-2 and TRBJ2-7; the D gene is possibly TRBD2 (6 bases). Germline V gene data show CDR1 as SGHTA and CDR2 as FQGNSA. The CDR3 spans 15 residues. Complete variable domain (other parts from reference TRBV7-2 and TRBJ2-7): GAGVSQSPSNKVTEKGKDVELRCDPISGHTALYWYRQSLGQGLEFLIYFQGNSAPDKSGLPSDRFSAERTGGSVSTLTIQRTQQEDSAVYLCASSLFRGASYEQHFGPGTRLTVT.